Sequencing of this T cell receptor (beta chain) was carried out in a study of cytomegalovirus exposure and HLA in healthy donors. Study-level points and caveats: Equally common other TCR beta chains were less clonally expanded than HLA-associated ones, a later analysis found. Sequencing depth across donors, presence/absence analyses assumed, was roughly uniform.

The study ran its PCR with 60 Vbeta and 13 Jbeta primers. The table came from immunoSEQ multiplex PCR; TCRdb's copy has only in-frame clones and leaves some out. The data show about 170,000 clones, approximately 76% seen once. Comment on this clone: Its antigen is as yet unknown.

This TCR derives from a woman younger than 30 in good health and CMV-seropositive. Sequencing was performed on PBMCs.

DNA of the CDR3: TGTGCCAGCAGCATTGACCAGGGCTCTGGAAACACCATATATTTT. Its protein product is CASSIDQGSGNTIYF. The genes are TRBV9 and TRBJ1-3, with D possibly being TRBD1 (5 bases). Germline assignment: CDR1 SGDLS and CDR2 YYNGEE. The V end lost 4 bases, the J end lost 0 bases, and 11 bases lay between the germline ends. CDR3 length equals 15 residues.